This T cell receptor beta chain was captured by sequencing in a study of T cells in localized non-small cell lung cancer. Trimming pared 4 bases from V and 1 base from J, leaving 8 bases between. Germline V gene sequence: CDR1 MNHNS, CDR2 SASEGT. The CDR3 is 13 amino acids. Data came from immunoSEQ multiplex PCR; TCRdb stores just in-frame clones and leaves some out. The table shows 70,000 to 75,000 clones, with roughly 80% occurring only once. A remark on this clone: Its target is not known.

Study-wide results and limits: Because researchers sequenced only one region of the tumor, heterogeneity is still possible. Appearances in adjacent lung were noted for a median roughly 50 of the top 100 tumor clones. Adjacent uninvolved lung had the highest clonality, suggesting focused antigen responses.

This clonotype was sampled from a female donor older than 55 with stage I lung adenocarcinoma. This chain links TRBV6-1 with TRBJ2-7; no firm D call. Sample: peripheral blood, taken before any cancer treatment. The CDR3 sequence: CASSGHRSYEQYF. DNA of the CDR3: TGTGCCAGCAGTGGACACCGATCCTACGAGCAGTACTTC.